This TCR beta chain appears in the sequencing data of a study of T cells in tuberculosis. Findings and limits, study-wide: Active tuberculosis cases were adults; controls were adolescents. Smaller distances to GMM-specific TCRs suggested their expansion in active tuberculosis.

The repertoire was sequenced with immunoSEQ multiplex PCR; TCRdb's copy has only in-frame clones and lacks some. The data contain roughly 35,000 clones, over 85% of them singletons. This clone is a singleton in its sample. The antigen remains unidentified. This CDR3 comprises 14 residues. Trimming stripped 5 bases from V and 0 bases from J, with 10 bases between. Germline loops: CDR1 SGHAT, CDR2 FQNNGV. On average around 100,000 T cells per donor were immunosequenced. The sequence was obtained from a donor aged 10-30 years with latent tuberculosis or without tuberculosis infection. Material for sequencing was PBMCs. The genes are TRBV11-2 and TRBJ1-1; weak D call: TRBD1 (5 bases). CDR3 sequence (DNA): TGTGCCAGCAGCAGTACAGGTTTGAACACTGAAGCTTTCTTT. It yields the protein CASSSTGLNTEAFF.